The TCR beta chain under discussion was sequenced for a study of CD8 T cells in Susac syndrome. RNA totalling 0.5 to 1 ug underwent reverse transcription with random hexamers. TCRdb passed the immunoSEQ multiplex PCR reads through MiXCR, listing each CDR3 protein once. The data hold about 200,000 distinct CDR3 sequences, with roughly 94% observed a single time. The CDR3 runs 16 residues. From germline, CDR1 is MNHEY and CDR2 SMNVEV (reference sequence). Trimming cost V 5 bases and J 4 bases; bases outside gene matches: 13. The J gene is TRBJ1-2, the V gene TRBV27, with 7 bases matching TRBD1. Sequencing was performed on CD4+ T cells from PBMCs. The source of this sequence is a human donor with multiple sclerosis. CDR3 DNA sequence: TGTGCCAGCAGTCGCCGCCGGGACAGCGTCATCTATGGCTACACCTTC. It yields the protein CASSRRRDSVIYGYTF.